A single sample gave rise to the 10 T cell receptor beta chains below, sequenced in a study of blood T cells in healthy people across ages. With a J-beta primer mix and a sample-barcoded 5' primer, a second PCR ran 7 to 11 cycles. TCRdb re-called the 5' RACE reads with MiXCR, one entry per CDR3 protein. The sample shows 1.2 million to 1.5 million distinct CDR3 sequences, roughly 59% of them seen only once. The source material was blood. The receptors were sampled from a man aged 18 to 30 in good health.

The chain joins TRBV10-3 to TRBJ1-4, with D possibly matching TRBD1 (5 bases). The V and J ends lost 7 bases and 8 bases respectively, with 14 bases between them. This CDR3 comprises 13 residues. CDR1 ENHRY and CDR2 SYGVKD come from the germline V gene. The CDR3 bases are TGTGCCATCACCGAAGGGGCTGGAGAAAAACTGTTTTTT. It specifies CAITEGAGEKLFF.

CDR3 sequence reads: CASSVFNEQFF. The CDR3 coding sequence is TGTGCCAGCAGCGTGTTCAATGAGCAGTTCTTC. The rearrangement uses TRBV3-1 and TRBJ2-1; D is uncertain. Germline CDR1 reads LGHDT; CDR2 reads YNNKEL (reference sequence). The CDR3 spans 11 residues. V was shortened by 5 bases and J by 6 bases, with 5 bases between the two germline ends.

This clonotype was seen more than once but under ten times. The genes are TRBV9 and TRBJ2-1; 8 positions agree with TRBD2. CDR1 is SGDLS and CDR2 is YYNGEE in the germline V gene. Trimming took 3 bases from V and 4 from J; bases not matched to a gene: 9. This CDR3 has 16 residues. The chain's CDR3 is CASSAKAGVQYNEQFF. In nucleotides, the CDR3 is TGTGCCAGCAGCGCTAAAGCGGGAGTGCAGTACAATGAGCAGTTCTTC.

This clonotype was counted between two and nine times. The chain employs TRBV4-1 and TRBJ2-3; D is ambiguous. In germline, CDR1 is MGHRA, CDR2 YSYEKL. V dropped 5 bases and J dropped 6 bases, with 6 bases sitting between them. This CDR3 is 11 amino acids long. For the CDR3, the DNA is TGCGCCAGCAGCGGCATGGATACGCAGTATTTT. Its protein product is CASSGMDTQYF.

This clonotype was detected only once. The rearrangement links TRBV5-8 to TRBJ1-1; weak D call: TRBD1 (5 bases). Germline assignment: CDR1 SGHTS and CDR2 YDEGEE. V gave up 0 bases and J gave up 3 bases, with 12 bases separating them. The CDR3 runs 15 residues. The CDR3 here is CASSLAGGAYTEAFF. Here the CDR3 DNA reads TGTGCCAGCAGCTTGGCCGGCGGGGCCTACACTGAAGCTTTCTTT.

This clonotype was seen once. The chain recombines TRBV12-3 or TRBV12-4 with TRBJ2-7; 9 bases line up with TRBD1. This CDR3 has 14 residues. After removal of 5 bases from V and 4 bases from J, the junction contained 6 bases not matched to a gene. As DNA, the CDR3 is TGTGCCAGCAGTACGACAGGGGGATTGTACGAGCAGTACTTC. Residues: CASSTTGGLYEQYF.

This clonotype appeared a few times. The chain recombines TRBV29-1 with TRBJ2-7, with D possibly matching TRBD1 (6 bases). CDR1 is SQVTM, CDR2 ANQGSEA, per germline. The CDR3 loop spans 16 amino acids. V dropped 0 bases and J dropped 7 bases, with 22 bases sitting between them. The DNA for the CDR3 is TGCAGCGTTGAAGAGGCCCAGGCCCCATCTACAGGGGAGCAGTACTTC. This sequence encodes CSVEEAQAPSTGEQYF.

The V gene is TRBV4-1, the J gene TRBJ2-7; 8 nucleotides line up with TRBD1. Unmatched junction bases numbered 9, after V lost 5 bases and J lost 0 bases. The CDR3 spans 16 residues. The germline gives CDR1 MGHRA, CDR2 YSYEKL. The DNA of the CDR3 is TGCGCCAGCAGCGACCGAGAGGACAGGGACTCCTACGAGCAGTACTTC. Translation gives CASSDREDRDSYEQYF.

The table lists this clonotype with many counts. The chain links TRBV2 to TRBJ2-7, with 8 bases identical to TRBD1. With V trimmed by 2 bases and J by 3 bases, 3 bases remained unmatched. Germline V gene data show CDR1 as SNHLY and CDR2 as FYNNEI. CDR3 length: 14 residues. The CDR3 DNA reads as TGTGCCAGCAGTGAACAGGGGGCCTACTACGAGCAGTACTTC. It encodes CASSEQGAYYEQYF.

This chain connects TRBV9 to TRBJ2-5; 8 nucleotides line up with TRBD2. CDR3 length: 16 amino acids. Looked up from germline, CDR1 is SGDLS and CDR2 is YYNGEE. Germline trimming cut 2 bases from V and 2 bases from J; bases unmatched to any gene: 8. The chain's CDR3 is CASSVVGGAGQETQYF. The CDR3 DNA follows: TGTGCCAGCAGCGTGGTCGGGGGGGCCGGTCAAGAGACCCAGTACTTC.